The 25 T cell receptor beta chains in this list originate from one sample, sequenced in a study of T cell responses to AZD1222 COVID-19 vaccine. Clones were sequenced by immunoSEQ multiplex PCR, and TCRdb holds only the in-frame ones, with some missing. The repertoire includes 95,000 to 110,000 clones, around 91% of them detected once, and 4.5% to 5.5% sits in the top ten. The source was peripheral blood, collected on day 0 of AZD1222 vaccination. The receptors derive from an adult in good health.

DNA of the CDR3: TGTGCCAGCAGCGTAAGGGACAGCCCAGGCCAAGAGACCCAGTACTTC. Encoded protein: CASSVRDSPGQETQYF. The chain recombines TRBV7-6 with TRBJ2-5; TRBD1 agrees at 7 bases. The CDR3 runs to 16 residues. Germline trimming cut 5 bases from V and 1 base from J; bases unmatched to any gene: 10. Germline V gene sequence: CDR1 SGHVS, CDR2 FNYEAQ.

The chain recombines TRBV3-1 (or the pseudogene TRBV3-2) with TRBJ1-2, with D possibly being TRBD1 (5 bases). This CDR3 is built from 13 residues. V lost 5 bases to trimming and J lost 8 bases, with 15 bases between them. Germline V gives CDR1 LGHDT, CDR2 YNNKEL (reference sequence). The CDR3 sequence is CASSAGRGIGYTF. DNA of the CDR3: TGTGCCAGCAGCGCAGGGCGGGGAATAGGCTACACCTTC.

The chain joins TRBV6-5 to TRBJ2-5; maybe TRBD1 (6 bases). The CDR3 length is 15 residues. V gave up 2 bases and J gave up 3 bases, with 13 bases separating them. The germline V gene has CDR1 MNHEY and CDR2 SVGAGI. CDR3 in amino acids: CASSYRRGFEETQYF. The CDR3 nucleotides read TGTGCCAGCAGTTACCGCAGGGGATTCGAAGAGACCCAGTACTTC.

The CDR3, as DNA: TGTGCCAGCAGTGTCGGGGATCGTTCACCCCTCCACTTT. Protein: CASSVGDRSPLHF. This chain joins TRBV2 and TRBJ1-6; no firm D call. The germline V and J ends were trimmed by 4 bases and 9 bases, with 10 bases remaining between them. This CDR3 has 13 amino acids. The V gene's germline CDR1 is SNHLY and CDR2 FYNNEI.

The rearrangement joins TRBV7-9 to TRBJ2-1; tentatively, D is TRBD1 (5 bases). Germline V gives CDR1 SEHNR, CDR2 FQNEAQ (reference sequence). V was trimmed by 8 bases and J by 0 bases, leaving 8 bases between them. CDR3 length: 13 amino acids. CDR3 sequence (DNA): TGTGCCAGCTCCCAGGGCTCCTACAATGAGCAGTTCTTC. This gives the protein CASSQGSYNEQFF.

V and J are TRBV29-1 and TRBJ1-5; D gene unclear. The CDR3 sequence is 13 residues long. V lost 6 bases, J lost 4 bases, and 13 bases lay in between. The germline gives CDR1 SQVTM, CDR2 ANQGSEA. CDR3 sequence (DNA): TGCAGCGTGGGTTCGGGGTGGAATCAGCCCCAGCATTTT. As protein: CSVGSGWNQPQHF.

The J gene is TRBJ2-5, the V gene TRBV2, with 11 positions matching TRBD1. Trimming at V came to 7 bases and at J to 4 bases, leaving 5 bases not matched to a gene. Germline V CDR1 and CDR2: SNHLY, FYNNEI. The CDR3 sequence is 14 residues long. CDR3 in amino acids: CASNGQGAPETQYF. The CDR3 coding sequence is TGTGCCAGCAATGGACAGGGGGCCCCAGAGACCCAGTACTTC.

The V gene is TRBV29-1, the J gene TRBJ2-1; D unclear. This CDR3 has 11 residues. CDR1 and CDR2 from the germline V gene are SQVTM and ANQGSEA. V was pared by 7 bases and J by 5 bases, with 9 bases between. The CDR3 loop reads CSAGRDNEQFF. The CDR3 DNA sequence: TGCAGCGCTGGACGGGACAATGAGCAGTTCTTC.

V and J are TRBV19 and TRBJ2-2; D possibly uses TRBD1 or TRBD2 (5 bases each). The CDR3 is 14 residues long. The ends were cut back, 5 bases at V and 6 bases at J, with 13 bases in the middle. Germline V gives CDR1 LNHDA, CDR2 SQIVND (reference sequence). In nucleotides, the CDR3 is TGTGCCAGTAGTCAGTCAGGGACGGCCGGGGAGCTGTTTTTT. This sequence encodes CASSQSGTAGELFF.

The chain employs TRBV5-5 and TRBJ2-1, with a tentative D call TRBD2 (6 bases). CDR3 size: 17 residues. Germline V gives CDR1 SGHKS, CDR2 YYEKEE (reference sequence). V lost 4 bases to trimming and J lost 0 bases, with 17 bases between them. CDR3 bases: TGTGCCAGCAGCCCCGAGTCTAGGAGGGCCTCCTACAATGAGCAGTTCTTC. Translation gives CASSPESRRASYNEQFF.

The chain uses TRBV10-3 and TRBJ1-3; 8 bases match TRBD1. The length of the CDR3 is 16 residues. Trimming removed 6 bases from V and 0 bases from J; junction bases left unmatched: 7. From germline, CDR1 is ENHRY and CDR2 SYGVKD. CDR3 loop: CAISGTGYSSGNTIYF. The CDR3 DNA reads as TGTGCCATCAGCGGGACAGGATATAGCTCTGGAAACACCATATATTTT.

CDR3 sequence: CASSLAFWGRRTEAFF. CDR3 nucleotide sequence: TGCGCCAGCAGCTTGGCCTTTTGGGGGCGTCGCACTGAAGCTTTCTTT. The rearrangement links TRBV5-1 to TRBJ1-1; tentatively, D is TRBD1 (6 bases). The CDR3 sequence is 16 residues long. The V end was cut by 0 bases, the J end by 4 bases, with 16 bases between. The germline gives CDR1 SGHRS, CDR2 YFSETQ.

The rearrangement joins TRBV4-2 to TRBJ1-1, with D possibly TRBD1 on 5 matching bases. The CDR3 totals 14 residues. CDR1 is LGHNA and CDR2 is YNFKEQ in the germline V gene. Trimming pared 5 bases from V and 0 bases from J, leaving 10 bases between. The CDR3 DNA is TGTGCCAGCAGCTCCGGGGGAATGAACACTGAAGCTTTCTTT. Translation gives CASSSGGMNTEAFF.

V and J are TRBV15 and TRBJ1-6; no clear D. This CDR3 has 14 amino acids. V was trimmed by 7 bases and J by 7 bases, leaving 14 bases between them. Germline CDR1 is LNHNV and CDR2 is YYDKDF (reference sequence). CDR3 sequence reads: CATKDGSWNSPLHF. The CDR3 DNA is TGTGCCACCAAGGACGGCTCTTGGAATTCACCCCTCCACTTT.

This rearrangement joins TRBV5-8 to TRBJ2-7, with D possibly TRBD1 on 5 matching bases. This CDR3 has 14 residues. Germline V gene lookup returns CDR1 SGHTS and CDR2 YDEGEE. V lost 3 bases, J lost 6 bases, and 16 bases lay in between. The CDR3 coding sequence is TGTGCCAGCAGCTCGGACAACGTAGGCCCCGAGCAGTACTTC. Translating gives CASSSDNVGPEQYF.

The genes are TRBV5-6 and TRBJ2-3, with TRBD2 matching 11 bases. The J segment lost 4 bases and the V segment lost 3 bases, leaving 4 bases of the junction unmatched. CDR1 is SGHDT and CDR2 is YYEEEE in the germline V gene. The CDR3 is 15 residues long. The CDR3 region has the DNA TGTGCCAGCAGCTATAATAGCGGGGGGGCAGATACGCAGTATTTT. This encodes CASSYNSGGADTQYF.

This chain links TRBV27 with TRBJ1-2; D remains ambiguous. The CDR3 runs 13 residues. Germline assignment: CDR1 MNHEY and CDR2 SMNVEV (reference sequence). V lost 3 bases and J 0 bases, leaving 5 bases between the germline ends. CDR3: CASSFLPNYGYTF. Written as DNA, the CDR3 is TGTGCCAGCAGTTTCCTACCTAACTATGGCTACACCTTC.

This clone appeared a few times. The chain has TRBV4-1 and TRBJ1-1; TRBD1 might be the D (6 bases). The CDR3 has 13 residues. The V end lost 4 bases, the J end lost 3 bases, and 9 bases lay between the germline ends. CDR1 and CDR2 (germline): MGHRA, YSYEKL. CDR3 loop: CASSRGHHTEAFF. In DNA, the CDR3 is TGCGCCAGCAGCCGGGGACACCACACTGAAGCTTTCTTT.

The genes are TRBV11-1 and TRBJ2-3; TRBD2 agrees at 11 bases. J gave up 5 bases and V 3 bases, and 4 bases lay outside the gene matches. Germline CDR1 is SGHAT and CDR2 is FQDESV (reference sequence). The length of the CDR3 is 15 residues. The CDR3 DNA reads TGTGCCAGCAGCTTTAGCGGGGGGGTCGGAGATACGCAGTATTTT. This sequence encodes CASSFSGGVGDTQYF.

The chain carries TRBV3-1 (or the pseudogene TRBV3-2) and TRBJ1-5; perhaps TRBD1 as D (5 bases). With 6 bases removed from V and 5 bases from J, the gap between germline ends came to 11 bases. The CDR3 contains 13 residues. Germline CDR1 LGHDT, CDR2 YNNKEL (reference sequence). CDR3 region: CASSGGLYQPQHF. The CDR3 bases are TGTGCCAGCAGTGGGGGGTTATATCAGCCCCAGCATTTT.

This clone appeared a single time. V gene TRBV2 combines with J gene TRBJ2-7; TRBD1 matches at 8 bases. The CDR3 totals 14 residues. Trimming cost V 5 bases and J 3 bases; bases outside gene matches: 6. Germline loops: CDR1 SNHLY, CDR2 FYNNEI. The CDR3 DNA is TGTGCCAGCAGTCCAAGGACAGGGATCTACGAGCAGTACTTC. Translation: CASSPRTGIYEQYF.

V usage is TRBV30 and J usage is TRBJ2-7; D possibly corresponds to TRBD2 (6 bases). The V and J ends lost 2 bases and 2 bases respectively, with 10 bases between them. Germline V CDR1 and CDR2: GTSNPN, SVGIG (reference sequence). The CDR3 totals 13 residues. CDR3 loop: CAWSRGITYEQYF. The CDR3 DNA follows: TGTGCCTGGAGTCGGGGGATCACCTACGAGCAGTACTTC.

The rearrangement joins TRBV11-1 to TRBJ2-7; D is possibly TRBD1 (6 bases). CDR3 length: 15 amino acids. Between the trimmed V and J ends, which lost 2 bases and 3 bases, there was a span of 14 bases. CDR1 is SGHAT, CDR2 FQDESV, per germline (reference sequence). The CDR3 region is CASSLTGHGSYEQYF. The CDR3 DNA reads as TGTGCCAGCAGCTTAACGGGACACGGAAGCTACGAGCAGTACTTC.

As DNA, the CDR3 is TGTGCCAGCAGCCAAGCGGGACAGAATGAAAAACTGTTTTTT. Its protein product is CASSQAGQNEKLFF. The chain uses TRBV3-1 (or the pseudogene TRBV3-2) and TRBJ1-4, with 7 bases matching TRBD1. Germline CDR1 LGHDT, CDR2 YNNKEL (reference sequence). Trimming removed 1 base from V and 5 bases from J; junction bases left unmatched: 1. The CDR3 spans 14 residues.

The chain employs TRBV10-3 and TRBJ1-1, with 7 nucleotides matching TRBD1. Germline CDR1 ENHRY, CDR2 SYGVKD. The CDR3 is made up of 13 amino acids. J lost 8 bases, V lost 7 bases, and 10 bases had no gene match. CDR3 amino acids: CAITLPRTGEAFF. DNA for the CDR3: TGTGCCATCACCCTACCACGGACAGGAGAAGCTTTCTTT.